This TCR beta chain was identified in a study of T cells in Graves' hyperthyroidism and ophthalmopathy. Study-wide points: Most clonotypes expanded in the thyroid (above 0.001) were also present in blood.

The CDR3 is made up of 15 amino acids. The V end was cut by 0 bases, the J end by 6 bases, with 14 bases between. Germline V CDR1 and CDR2: MNHEY, SVGAGI. What was amplified from RNA transcripts were TCR beta CDR3 regions. Researchers ran a first-round RT-PCR on the TCR CDR3 using the HTBI primer set. A single record per CDR3 protein comes from TCRdb applying MiXCR to the multiplex PCR reads. The sample consists of 490,000 or so distinct CDR3 sequences, approximately 49% of them appearing once. Note on this clonotype: The antigen remains undetermined.

This chain uses TRBV6-5 with TRBJ1-2; D is unresolved. The receptor comes from an adult woman with Graves' disease, either hyperthyroidism or ophthalmopathy (not recorded which). Material: peripheral blood or thyroid tissue (not recorded which). Here the CDR3 DNA reads TGTGCCAGCAGTTACTCGAAACAGTCTGTCAATGGCTACACCTTC. Its protein is CASSYSKQSVNGYTF.